The present T cell receptor beta chain was sequenced within a study of T-cell memory formation after mild COVID-19. Broader study findings: Some SARS-CoV-2-responding clones were already detected in memory before infection. While clones contracting from day 15 to 85 were balanced between CD4 and CD8, later expanders leaned CD4+.

Per the germline V gene, CDR1 is ENHRY and CDR2 is SYGVKD. This CDR3 comprises 14 residues. Trimming took 6 bases from V and 5 from J; bases not matched to a gene: 8. TCRdb reprocessed the 5' RACE reads with MiXCR, giving one entry per CDR3 protein. The sample lists over 450,000 distinct CDR3 sequences; roughly 21% were seen once. Of note for this clonotype: Its target is not known.

Material for sequencing was PBMCs or a T cell subset sorted from them (not recorded which). This TCR came from an adult woman who had mild COVID-19 (a few samples of this study predate the infection). Cell type and time point are not known. The chain has TRBV10-3 and TRBJ1-1, with 8 nucleotides matching TRBD1. The CDR3 DNA is TGTGCCATCAGGGCAGGGGGCGTAGAGACTGAAGCTTTCTTT. Encoded protein: CAIRAGGVETEAFF.